This T cell receptor beta chain came from a study of OX40 agonist ivuxolimab in advanced cancers. Some background on the complete study: Ivuxolimab was an agonistic, fully human IgG2 monoclonal antibody directed against OX40 (CD134), a costimulatory receptor. Intravenous ivuxolimab was administered to patients every 2 weeks at six dose levels: 0.01, 0.1, 0.3, 1.5, 3 and 10 mg/kg. Of the approximately 50 dose-escalation patients, hepatocellular carcinoma was present in around 19, melanoma in roughly 15, renal cell carcinoma in 9 and head and neck cancer in 9. The dose-escalation cohort was roughly 87% male with a mean age of roughly 60 years, ranging from roughly 20 to 80. Prior anti-PD-1, anti-PD-L1 or anti-CTLA-4 therapy was permitted, and 40% of dose-escalation patients had received checkpoint inhibitors. Partial responses occurred in three dose-escalation patients: two with cutaneous melanoma and one with hepatocellular carcinoma. The purpose of peripheral TCRbeta sequencing was to test whether ivuxolimab changed TCR sequence diversity and led to clonal T-cell expansion. The paper describes the monotherapy dose-escalation part (N ≈ 51 patients) of the phase I trial of ivuxolimab.

Overall results and qualifications from the work: At doses from 0.1 to 3.0 mg/kg, clonal expansion was seen in both CD4+ and CD8+ blood T cells between baseline and week 6. The antigen specificity of the clonally expanded peripheral T cells was not determined. Partial responders in the 0.1-3.0 mg/kg groups had among the lowest normalized peripheral clonal expansion, especially among CD8+ T cells. After ivuxolimab, more expanded clones were found on average in CD8+ T cells than in CD4+ T cells. Low levels of normalized T-cell clonal expansion were also seen in some patients who did not respond.

Patients with a history of autoimmune disease or receiving systemic immunosuppression were excluded from the trial. Peripheral blood for TCR sequencing was collected from all dose cohorts at baseline, on cycle 4 day 1, and on cycle 7 day 1. Samples came from an open-label, multicenter, first-in-human phase I dose-escalation trial of ivuxolimab. Adults with locally advanced or metastatic melanoma, renal cell, hepatocellular, or head and neck squamous cell carcinoma were enrolled in the trial. Before TCR sequencing, CD4+ and CD8+ T cells were separately sorted from peripheral blood. The CDR3 contains 12 residues, cysteine and phenylalanine counted. Only the CDR3 DNA stays, 36 bases, in frame from base 1. The CDR1 and CDR2 encoded by the germline V gene are SGHAT and FQNNGV. Between the V and J ends, shortened by 0 bases and 6 bases respectively, the junction contains 5 bases. This clone was seen a handful of times. Its recognized antigen is unknown. Base qualities are missing; no much larger clone stands one base away.

Genomic DNA was isolated from the sorted cells so that the TCRbeta CDR3 region could be sequenced. The immunoSEQ Assay was used for sequencing of TCRbeta CDR3 regions. As stored in TCRdb, this immuneACCESS dataset retains in-frame rearrangements with V and J assigned. A fraction of the clones does not appear; measured against another copy, unresolved V genes explain less than half of the discrepancy, and the remainder lacks a known reason. Recorded for this sample are some 55,000 clones; nearly 80% of them occurred a single time. Around 4.5% of the sample lies in the top ten. This TCR came from an adult with an advanced solid tumor such as melanoma, head and neck, liver or kidney cancer. The V and J segments used are TRBV11-2 and TRBJ1-2, with TRBD1 tentatively as D gene (5 bases match). This sample comprised CD4+ or CD8+ T cells sorted from blood, obtained in a trial of the OX40 agonist ivuxolimab. The CDR3 region reads CASSLEGDGYTF. The nucleotide sequence is TGTGCCAGCAGCTTAGAAGGGGATGGCTACACCTTC.